This T cell receptor beta chain was retrieved from a study of T cell changes during pregnancy in multiple sclerosis. CDR1 and CDR2 (germline): SGHRS, YFSETQ. There are 15 residues in the CDR3. V gave up 0 bases and J gave up 7 bases; unmatched junction bases: 5. Assay: immunoSEQ multiplex PCR; the TCRdb copy retains only in-frame clones and omits some. The sample shows 85,000 to 100,000 clones, around 92% of them seen only once. The receptor was derived from a female donor with multiple sclerosis, enrolled in a pregnancy study. Specimen: peripheral blood, collected in the first trimester of pregnancy. The chain links TRBV5-1 to TRBJ1-4, with 8 bases fitting TRBD1. In DNA form, the CDR3 reads TGCGCCAGCAGCTTGGGGACAGGGAAAGGTGAAAAACTGTTTTTT. It encodes CASSLGTGKGEKLFF. Filled out from reference TRBV5-1 and TRBJ1-4, the complete variable domain reads KAGVTQTPRYLIKTRGQQVTLSCSPISGHRSVSWYQQTPGQGLQFLFEYFSETQRNKGNFPGRFSGRQFSNSRSEMNVSTLELGDSALYLCASSLGTGKGEKLFFGSGTQLSVL.